This T cell receptor (beta chain) was profiled in a study of T-cell memory formation after mild COVID-19. Whole-study context: The TCR clusters were mostly specific to one donor.

Sample barcodes and UMIs were carried by the TCR alpha and TCR beta cDNA libraries that 5'RACE generated with constant-segment primers. Using its own MiXCR run on the 5' RACE reads, TCRdb lists one record per CDR3 protein. The sample has fewer than 650,000 distinct CDR3 sequences; about 20% are singletons. Notes on the study in general: Contracting CD4+ clones lay largely in CM and EM, with CD8+ ones residing in EMRA. There was a balanced CD4/CD8 profile in clones contracting day 15 to 85, and later expanders leaned CD4+.

This clonotype was seen a handful of times. Its antigen remains unidentified. Unmatched junction bases numbered 10, after V lost 6 bases and J lost 2 bases. The CDR3 consists of 15 residues. The sample was PBMCs or a T cell subset sorted from them (not recorded which). V and J are TRBV12-3 or TRBV12-4 and TRBJ2-7, with 7 positions matching TRBD1. This receptor was identified in an adult woman who had mild COVID-19 (a few samples of this study predate the infection). Cell type and time point are not known. The CDR3, as DNA: TGTGCCAGCAGCCGAACCCAGGGGGATGCCTACGAGCAGTACTTC. This codes for CASSRTQGDAYEQYF.